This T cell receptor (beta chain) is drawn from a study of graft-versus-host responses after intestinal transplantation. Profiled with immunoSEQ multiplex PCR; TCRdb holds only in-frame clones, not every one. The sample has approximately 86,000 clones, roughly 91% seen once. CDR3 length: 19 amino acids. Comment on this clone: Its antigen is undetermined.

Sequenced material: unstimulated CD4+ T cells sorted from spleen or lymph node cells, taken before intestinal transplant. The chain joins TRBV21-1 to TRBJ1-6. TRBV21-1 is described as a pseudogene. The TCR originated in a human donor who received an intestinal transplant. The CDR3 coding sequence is TGTGCCAGCAGCACCACTTTACCGGAGACTAGGGATGCGGATTCACCCCTCCACTTT. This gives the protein CASSTTLPETRDADSPLHF.